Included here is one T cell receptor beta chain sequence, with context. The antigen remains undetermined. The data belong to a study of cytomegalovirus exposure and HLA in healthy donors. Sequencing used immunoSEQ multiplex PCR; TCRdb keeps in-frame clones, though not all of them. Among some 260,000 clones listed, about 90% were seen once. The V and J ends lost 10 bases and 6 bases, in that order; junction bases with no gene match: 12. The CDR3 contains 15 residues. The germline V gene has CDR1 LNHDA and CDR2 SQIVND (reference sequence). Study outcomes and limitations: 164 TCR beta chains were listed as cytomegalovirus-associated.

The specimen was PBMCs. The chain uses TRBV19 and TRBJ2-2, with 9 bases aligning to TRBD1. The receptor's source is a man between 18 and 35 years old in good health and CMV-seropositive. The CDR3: CATRGGWTGAGELFF. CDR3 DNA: TGTGCCACACGCGGGGGCTGGACAGGGGCCGGGGAGCTGTTTTTT.